The rows below give T cell receptor beta chains drawn from one sample of a study of graft-versus-host responses after intestinal transplantation. Sequencing was performed with immunoSEQ multiplex PCR; in TCRdb, only in-frame clones are kept and a portion is missing. Among tens of thousands of clones, about nine tenths were seen once, and the ten largest hold approximately 1.7%. The sequencing used ileum tissue, collected 350 to 400 days after transplant. Receptors were obtained from a human patient who received an intestinal transplant, so some T cells may come from the graft donor. CDR3s include the opening cysteine and the closing phenylalanine or tryptophan. A D gene is named only where the DNA matches it firmly. Not all rows give a size; the values are once, few, many and, for expanded clones, a class.

TRBJ2-2	.	TRBV9	TRBD2	TGTGCCAGCAGCACTCGGACTAGCGGGATACAGAACACCGGGGAGCTGTTTTTT	CASSTRTSGIQNTGELFF
TRBJ2-7	.	TRBV29-1	TRBD1	TGCAGCGTTGAAGACAGGGGGAGCTACGAGCAGTACTTC	CSVEDRGSYEQYF
TRBJ1-6	.	TRBV7-9	.	TGTGCCAGCAGCTTAGGGGTGGACATACCCCTCCACTTT	CASSLGVDIPLHF
TRBJ2-1	.	TRBV4-2	TRBD2	TGTGCCAGCAGCCAAGGACGAGCGGGGGGGCTTTACAATGAGCAGTTCTTC	CASSQGRAGGLYNEQFF
TRBJ1-1	.	TRBV2	.	TGTGCCAGCAGTGAAGAACGGCAGCGCATGAACACTGAAGCTTTCTTT	CASSEERQRMNTEAFF
TRBJ2-6	.	TRBV5-1	.	TGCGCCAGCAGCTCCCTACCACCCTCGGGGGCACAGGCAGCTGGGGCCAACGTCCTGACTTTC	CASSSLPPSGAQAAGANVLTF
TRBJ2-5	.	TRBV5-1	TRBD1	TGCGCCAGCAGCTTGGAGGCAGGGGGTAAAGAGACCCAGTACTTC	CASSLEAGGKETQYF
TRBJ1-5	.	TRBV19	TRBD1	TGTGCCAGCAAAACCCCGGGACAGGGCATCGATCAGCCCCAGCATTTT	CASKTPGQGIDQPQHF
TRBJ2-5	once	TRBV18	.	TGTGCCAGCTCACCATCGATAAGGACCCAGTACTTC	CASSPSIRTQYF
TRBJ2-1	.	TRBV4-1	.	TGCGCCAGCAGCCAAGGGAGCAATGAGCAATTCTTC	CASSQGSNEQFF
TRBJ1-6	.	TRBV10-2	TRBD1	TGCGCCAGCACCGACAGGGGGCGGTCCTATAATTCACCCCTCCACTTT	CASTDRGRSYNSPLHF
TRBJ2-2	once	TRBV6-1	TRBD2	TGTGCCAGCAGTGAAACTAGCGGGGGGGCCGGGGAGCTGTTTTTT	CASSETSGGAGELFF
TRBJ1-1	.	TRBV2	.	TGTGCCAGCAGTGATTCAGGGAACACTGAAGCTTTCTTT	CASSDSGNTEAFF
TRBJ2-3	.	TRBV28	.	TGTGCCAGCAGCCGCAGGGGTACAGATACGCAGTATTTT	CASSRRGTDTQYF
TRBJ1-4	.	TRBV19	TRBD1	TGTGCCAGTAGTCACCGGACAGGCATAAATGAAAAACTGTTTTTT	CASSHRTGINEKLFF
TRBJ2-5	.	TRBV6-5	.	TGTGCCAGCAGTTACTCGGGGACCGCTAGCCAAGAGACCCAGTACTTC	CASSYSGTASQETQYF
TRBJ2-7	.	TRBV5-1	TRBD2	TGCGCCAGCAGCTTGTGGGGACTAGTTTTCGGTTTCGAGCAGTACTTC	CASSLWGLVFGFEQYF
TRBJ2-1	.	TRBV28	TRBD1	TGTGCCAGCAGTTTCCGGGACAGATACAATGAGCAGTTCTTC	CASSFRDRYNEQFF
TRBJ2-1	.	TRBV25-1	TRBD2	TGTGCCAGCAGTGAGTCCGGGACTAGCTACAATGAGCAGTTCTTC	CASSESGTSYNEQFF
TRBJ1-5	.	TRBV7-8	.	TGTGCCAGCAGCTCGTCATGGGGGAGGGAGCTGAGCAATCAGCCCCAGCATTTT	CASSSSWGRELSNQPQHF
TRBJ2-3	.	TRBV2	.	TGTGCCAGCAGTGAGACGGTAGCGCGCACAGATACGCAGTATTTT	CASSETVARTDTQYF
TRBJ1-6	.	TRBV5-1	TRBD1	TGCGCCAGCAGCTGGGACAGGGACAATTCACCCCTCCACTTT	CASSWDRDNSPLHF
TRBJ1-1	.	TRBV7-6	.	TGTGCCAGCAGCTTAGGAAAGGGTGCGGACACTGAAGCTTTCTTT	CASSLGKGADTEAFF
TRBJ2-5	.	TRBV5-1	TRBD2	TGCGCCAGCACCTATAGCGGGGGATTCCAAGAGACCCAGTACTTC	CASTYSGGFQETQYF
TRBJ2-5	.	TRBV7-2	.	TGTGCCAGCAGCTTAGGCTGGGCTAGCGCGGAGACCCAGTACTTC	CASSLGWASAETQYF
TRBJ2-7	.	TRBV5-1	.	TGCGCCAGCAGCTTGCCAGTTCGGACAGGGAGGGCCTACGAGCAGTACTTC	CASSLPVRTGRAYEQYF
TRBJ1-2	.	TRBV9	TRBD1	TGTGCCAGCAGCGTAGAAGGTCTCTGGACAGGCCGTGGGGAAGGGGATGGCTACACCTTC	CASSVEGLWTGRGEGDGYTF
TRBJ1-2	.	TRBV27	.	TGTGCCAGCAGTACGGACGGGTTCTATGGCTACACCTTC	CASSTDGFYGYTF